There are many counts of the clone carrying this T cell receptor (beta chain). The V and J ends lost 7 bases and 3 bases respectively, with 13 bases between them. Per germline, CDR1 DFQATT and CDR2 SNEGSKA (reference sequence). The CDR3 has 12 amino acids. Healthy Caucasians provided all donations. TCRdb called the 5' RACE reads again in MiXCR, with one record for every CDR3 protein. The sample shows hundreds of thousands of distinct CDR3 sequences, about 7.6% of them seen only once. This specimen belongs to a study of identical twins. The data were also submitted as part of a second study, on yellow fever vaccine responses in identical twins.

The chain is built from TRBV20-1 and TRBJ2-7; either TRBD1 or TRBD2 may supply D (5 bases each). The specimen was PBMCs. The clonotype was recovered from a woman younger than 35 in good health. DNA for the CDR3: TGCAGTGTTAACGGGGCCTTCTACGAGCAGTACTTC. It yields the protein CSVNGAFYEQYF.